This T cell receptor beta chain was observed in a study of post-analysis software for immune sequencing data. In the study overall: The study covered relapsing-remitting, secondary progressive and progressive-relapsing courses of multiple sclerosis.

This clonotype was counted a few times. Its cognate antigen is unknown. Findings and limits, study-wide: The study found significantly lower normalized Chao1 diversity in multiple sclerosis patients than in controls. Five TRBV segments were significantly more frequent in patients than in controls. TRBV5-6, TRBV5-1 and TRBV20-1 were among these segments. Under F measure analysis, samples from one preparation batch co-clustered strongly.

Germline CDR1 is SQVTM and CDR2 is ANQGSEA. The V end lost 5 bases, the J end lost 2 bases, and 15 bases lay between the germline ends. The length of the CDR3 is 14 residues. Unique molecular identifiers featured in each of the TCR beta cDNA libraries. About 460,000 cDNA molecules were obtained from around 1 to 10 million T cells. MiXCR, applied by TCRdb to the PCR reads, yields one record per CDR3 protein. The sample records roughly 800,000 distinct CDR3 sequences, around 42% being singletons. The chain combines TRBV29-1 with TRBJ1-1; a possible D gene is TRBD1 (6 bases). This clonotype was obtained from a girl aged 5-17 years with multiple sclerosis. Sample: blood. The CDR3 spells CSVLVRGGNTEAFF. DNA for the CDR3: TGCAGCGTTCTGGTCAGGGGCGGAAACACTGAAGCTTTCTTT.